The subject of this entry is one T cell receptor (beta chain). A Seattle source enrolled patients during active infection and followed them longitudinally. Original analysis: Amplifying reference gene primers gave estimates of nucleated cell counts. Produced via immunoSEQ multiplex PCR; TCRdb's table is partial and in-frame only. The V and J calls and clone size come from that table; D and trimming were worked out from the DNA. The table has roughly 180,000 clones, 70% to 80% seen once. The sample originates from a study of blood T cell repertoires in COVID-19. Across the study: Acute-phase and convalescent COVID-19 samples originated in the United States, Italy and Spain. PBMCs, B-cell-depleted T cells, or T cells provided the cDNA or gDNA that made up the material.

J lost 8 bases, V lost 4 bases, and 8 bases had no gene match. The CDR3 length is 14 residues. Germline CDR1 reads LGHNA; CDR2 reads YNFKEQ. This sequence originates from a woman aged 55 to 70 with COVID-19, enrolled during active disease. Specimen: peripheral blood. The chain combines TRBV4-2 with TRBJ2-1; 7 bases line up with TRBD1. The chain's CDR3 is CASSRAGTEDEQFF. CDR3 sequence (DNA): TGTGCCAGCAGCCGAGCAGGGACAGAGGATGAGCAGTTCTTC.